This T cell receptor (beta chain) is drawn from a study of cytomegalovirus exposure and HLA in healthy donors. The study, taken as a whole, reports: Most likely, a cluster of highly shared sequence variants arose as a sequencing artifact. In a later analysis, common viral pathogens appeared linked to several of the most significant clusters. Roughly uniform depth of sequencing across donors was assumed in presence/absence analyses. Earlier results showed most TCR beta V segments being productive about 87% or about 30% of the time.

V was shortened by 4 bases and J by 2 bases, with 16 bases between the two germline ends. CDR3 size: 15 residues. CDR1 is SGHNT, CDR2 YYREEE, per germline (reference sequence). Primers included in the PCR were 60 Vbeta and 13 Jbeta primers. TCRdb's table, derived via immunoSEQ multiplex PCR, lists solely in-frame clones and lacks some. The sample records 210,000 or so clones, about 83% being singletons. In the case of this clone: Its antigen is not known.

The genes are TRBV5-4 and TRBJ2-7, with D possibly TRBD1 on 5 matching bases. This clonotype originated in a woman in her forties or fifties in good health and CMV-seropositive. The source material was PBMCs. The CDR3 sequence is CASSLFGQGTYEQYF. The CDR3 nucleotides read TGTGCCAGCAGCCTGTTCGGTCAGGGTACCTACGAGCAGTACTTC.